These 21 T cell receptor beta chains came from one sample sequenced in a study of blood T cell repertoires in COVID-19. Measured with immunoSEQ multiplex PCR; TCRdb has only the in-frame clones, and not every one. The profile covers more than 25,000 clones, with approximately 88% appearing a single time and approximately 0.51% taken by the ten largest. Sequenced material: peripheral blood. The receptor source for this set is a middle-aged woman with active or convalescent COVID-19.

The chain joins TRBV9 to TRBJ2-5, with TRBD2 as a possible D gene (5 bases). Germline V gene sequence: CDR1 SGDLS, CDR2 YYNGEE. Trimming removed 3 bases at V and 5 bases at J, with 14 bases between. CDR3 length equals 14 residues. The CDR3 here is CASSALTRDETQYF. The CDR3 DNA follows: TGTGCCAGCAGCGCACTTACTAGAGATGAGACCCAGTACTTC.

The rearrangement links TRBV7-3 to TRBJ2-1; D remains unclear. The CDR3 runs to 12 residues. Per the germline V gene, CDR1 is SGHTA and CDR2 is FQGTGA. Trimming removed 4 bases from V and 4 bases from J, with 5 bases in between. CDR3 sequence: CASSSRYNEQFF. The CDR3, as DNA: TGTGCCAGCAGCTCCAGATACAATGAGCAGTTCTTC.

This chain joins TRBV29-1 and TRBJ2-3; 8 positions match TRBD1. The V and J ends lost 6 bases and 1 base, in that order; junction bases with no gene match: 3. CDR1 is SQVTM, CDR2 ANQGSEA, per germline. This CDR3 spans 13 amino acids. The CDR3 nucleotides are TGCAGCGTCGACAGGGGTGGCACAGATACGCAGTATTTT. It encodes CSVDRGGTDTQYF.

J is TRBJ1-2 and V is TRBV7-9; 10 nucleotides agree with TRBD1. The germline CDR1 and CDR2 sequences are SEHNR and FQNEAQ (reference sequence). The trim removed 3 bases at V and 8 bases at J, leaving 15 bases unmatched. CDR3 length: 17 amino acids. CDR3 sequence reads: CASSLPVTGGAEEGYTF. Here the CDR3 DNA reads TGTGCCAGCAGCTTGCCTGTGACAGGGGGCGCGGAGGAGGGCTACACCTTC.

This clone was seen a handful of times. The J gene is TRBJ1-2, the V gene TRBV28; TRBD1 might be the D (6 bases). This CDR3 has 13 amino acids. V gave up 4 bases and J gave up 4 bases, with 10 bases separating them. CDR1 is MDHEN and CDR2 is SYDVKM in the germline V gene. Here the CDR3 reads CASSSGALYGYTF. The CDR3 nucleotides read TGTGCCAGCAGTTCAGGGGCGCTCTATGGCTACACCTTC.

The genes are TRBV4-2 and TRBJ1-5; D possibly corresponds to TRBD1 (6 bases). The V end lost 4 bases, the J end lost 0 bases, and 10 bases lay between the germline ends. CDR1 and CDR2 from the germline V gene are LGHNA and YNFKEQ. CDR3 size: 15 residues. The CDR3 DNA reads as TGTGCCAGCAGCCCACACAGGGATAGCAATCAGCCCCAGCATTTT. It encodes CASSPHRDSNQPQHF.

The chain links TRBV7-3 to TRBJ1-4; 8 bases match TRBD1. The CDR3 contains 15 residues. The V and J ends lost 5 bases and 8 bases, in that order; junction bases with no gene match: 10. Germline V lookup: CDR1 SGHTA, CDR2 FQGTGA. The CDR3 loop reads CASSADRGGEEKLFF. The CDR3 region has the DNA TGTGCCAGCAGCGCTGACAGGGGAGGAGAAGAAAAACTGTTTTTT.

The V and J genes are TRBV24-1 and TRBJ2-5; 8 bases are shared with TRBD1. The CDR3 runs to 15 residues. From germline, CDR1 is KGHDR and CDR2 SFDVKD. V gave up 3 bases and J gave up 4 bases; unmatched junction bases: 6. This chain's CDR3 is CATSDGGQGAETQYF. CDR3 nucleotide sequence: TGTGCCACCAGTGATGGAGGACAGGGTGCAGAGACCCAGTACTTC.

The chain employs TRBV19 and TRBJ2-5; tentative D call: TRBD1 (5 bases). Per germline, CDR1 LNHDA and CDR2 SQIVND (reference sequence). V was shortened by 6 bases and J by 1 base, with 12 bases between the two germline ends. The CDR3 consists of 14 residues. CDR3 amino acids: CASSKRQTQETQYF. CDR3 coding DNA: TGTGCCAGTAGCAAAAGACAGACCCAAGAGACCCAGTACTTC.

The chain employs TRBV30 and TRBJ2-7; the D gene is possibly TRBD1 (6 bases). Deletions cut 8 bases from V and 0 bases from J, with 17 bases between. Germline CDR1 reads GTSNPN; CDR2 reads SVGIG (reference sequence). CDR3 length: 14 amino acids. This CDR3 is CAGVQGTYSYEQYF. CDR3 DNA sequence: TGTGCCGGAGTACAGGGCACTTACTCCTACGAGCAGTACTTC.

The chain combines TRBV11-2 with TRBJ2-7; 9 bases match TRBD1. This CDR3 contains 15 residues. Trimming took 3 bases from V and 0 from J; bases not matched to a gene: 3. Per germline, CDR1 SGHAT and CDR2 FQNNGV. CDR3 residues: CASSLGQGGSYEQYF. In nucleotides, the CDR3 is TGTGCCAGCAGCTTGGGACAGGGCGGCTCCTACGAGCAGTACTTC.

This clone is a singleton in its sample. The chain has TRBV12-3 or TRBV12-4 and TRBJ2-1; 7 positions match TRBD1. The J segment lost 12 bases and the V segment lost 6 bases, leaving 11 bases of the junction unmatched. There are 13 residues in the CDR3. The CDR3 sequence: CASSPAGQVSQFF. CDR3 DNA: TGTGCCAGCAGCCCGGCCGGACAGGTGTCGCAGTTCTTC.

The rearrangement uses TRBV14 and TRBJ2-7; D is possibly TRBD1 (5 bases). Trimming left V 3 bases short and J 10 bases short, with 22 bases between. The CDR3 spans 15 residues. Germline CDR1 SGHDN, CDR2 FVKESK. The CDR3 spells CASSHPPATDSPQYF. CDR3 in DNA: TGTGCCAGCAGCCACCCCCCCGCGACAGACTCGCCCCAGTACTTC.

V gene TRBV5-1 combines with J gene TRBJ2-7; 11 bases map to TRBD1. V shed 4 bases, J shed 6 bases, and the junction held 9 bases outside the gene matches. This CDR3 is 15 amino acids long. Looked up from germline, CDR1 is SGHRS and CDR2 is YFSETQ. The CDR3 reads CASSPRTGGLGEQYF. CDR3 bases: TGCGCCAGCAGCCCCCGGACAGGGGGCTTAGGCGAGCAGTACTTC.

V is TRBV6-1 and J is TRBJ2-2; D gene ambiguous. The germline gives CDR1 MNHNS, CDR2 SASEGT. The CDR3 length is 14 residues. V was trimmed by 1 base and J by 6 bases, leaving 9 bases between them. CDR3 region: CASSEGLVAGELFF. CDR3 bases: TGTGCCAGCAGTGAAGGGCTGGTGGCCGGGGAGCTGTTTTTT.

The chain carries TRBV11-2 and TRBJ1-4; TRBD1 is a possible D gene (5 bases). The V gene lost 1 base and the J gene lost 8 bases, with 17 bases spanning the gap. The CDR3 spans 16 residues. The germline V gene encodes CDR1 SGHAT and CDR2 FQNNGV. In nucleotides, the CDR3 is TGTGCCAGCAGCTTAGTAGTGGGGACTCTCCGCGAAAAACTGTTTTTT. Translation gives CASSLVVGTLREKLFF.

CDR3: CASSLAGTAFQYNEQFF. In nucleotides, the CDR3 is TGCGCCAGCAGCTTGGCCGGGACAGCGTTTCAATACAATGAGCAGTTCTTC. The chain links TRBV5-1 to TRBJ2-1, with 7 bases fitting TRBD1. From germline, CDR1 is SGHRS and CDR2 YFSETQ. This CDR3 contains 17 residues. Germline trimming cut 0 bases from V and 4 bases from J; bases unmatched to any gene: 10.

The J gene is TRBJ1-2, the V gene TRBV10-1; D is ambiguous. This CDR3 region has 13 residues. Trimming cost V 4 bases and J 4 bases, with 10 bases left between them. The germline V gene encodes CDR1 WNHNN and CDR2 SYGVQD (reference sequence). The CDR3 nucleotides are TGCGCCAGCAGTGGTTTGAGAGTCTATGGCTACACCTTC. This codes for CASSGLRVYGYTF.

In its sample, this clone was seen once. V and J are TRBV7-6 and TRBJ1-1; no clear D gene. The CDR3 runs 15 residues. Trimming shortened V by 1 base and J by 3 bases, and 12 bases separated the two germline ends. The germline gives CDR1 SGHVS, CDR2 FNYEAQ. The CDR3 DNA is TGTGCCAGCAGCTTAGTGGCGGAGAAGGACACTGAAGCTTTCTTT. It codes for CASSLVAEKDTEAFF. The full variable domain, its missing parts supplied by reference TRBV7-6 and TRBJ1-1, is GAGVSQSPRYKVTKRGQDVALRCDPISGHVSLYWYRQALGQGPEFLTYFNYEAQQDKSGLPNDRFSAERPEGSISTLTIQRTEQRDSAMYRCASSLVAEKDTEAFFGQGTRLTVV.

The chain uses TRBV5-5 and TRBJ1-3; no reliable D call. V lost 6 bases to trimming and J lost 3 bases, with 13 bases between them. CDR1 and CDR2 (germline): SGHKS, YYEKEE (reference sequence). The CDR3 spans 14 residues. This CDR3 reads CASTSAGLGNTIYF. CDR3 sequence (DNA): TGTGCCAGCACCTCCGCAGGCCTTGGAAACACCATATATTTT. The complete variable domain, with remaining parts taken from reference TRBV5-5 and TRBJ1-3, reads DAGVTQSPTHLIKTRGQQVTLRCSPISGHKSVSWYQQVLGQGPQFIFQYYEKEERGRGNFPDRFSARQFPNYSSELNVNALLLGDSALYLCASTSAGLGNTIYFGEGSWLTVV.

This clone has a handful of counts. The chain is built from TRBV9 and TRBJ2-2; D is ambiguous. This CDR3 spans 15 amino acids. The ends were cut back, 2 bases at V and 0 bases at J, with 8 bases in the middle. Germline V gene data show CDR1 as SGDLS and CDR2 as YYNGEE. CDR3 protein: CASSVGSANTGELFF. The CDR3 region has the DNA TGTGCCAGCAGCGTTGGCAGTGCGAACACCGGGGAGCTGTTTTTT.